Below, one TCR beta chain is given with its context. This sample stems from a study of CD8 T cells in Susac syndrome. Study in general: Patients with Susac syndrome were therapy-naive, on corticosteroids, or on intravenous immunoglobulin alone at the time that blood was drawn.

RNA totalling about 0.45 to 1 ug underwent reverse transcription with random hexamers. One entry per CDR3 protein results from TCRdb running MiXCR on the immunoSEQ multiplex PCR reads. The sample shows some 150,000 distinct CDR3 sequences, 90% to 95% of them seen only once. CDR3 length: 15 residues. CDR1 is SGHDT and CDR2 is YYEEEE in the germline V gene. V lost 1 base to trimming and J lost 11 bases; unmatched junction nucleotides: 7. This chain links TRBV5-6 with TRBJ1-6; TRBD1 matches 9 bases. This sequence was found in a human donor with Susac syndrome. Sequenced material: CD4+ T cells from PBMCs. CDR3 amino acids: CASSLRGTGSPPLHF. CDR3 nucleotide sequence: TGTGCCAGCAGCTTGCGCGGGACAGGGAGTCCACCCCTCCACTTT.